This T cell receptor beta chain was identified in a study of regulatory T cells in long-lasting Graves disease. Construction of the TCR beta libraries employed iRepertoire HTBI primers in conjunction with Arm-PCR of CDR3 regions. Each CDR3 protein is one row after TCRdb ran MiXCR on the multiplex PCR reads. The sample gives about 400,000 distinct CDR3 sequences, around 21% of which show up once; around 21% is in the top ten. Notes on the study in general: Graves' patients with persistent disease showed TCR diversity lower than patients newly diagnosed. Having only a small sample size may have limited accuracy.

The time point here: persistent/refractory GD, antithyroid drugs over 5 years with positive TRAb. PBMC-extracted RNA yielded the TCR library. Diagnosis followed American Thyroid Association guidelines for Graves' disease. An endocrinology department in Xi'an, China, recruited the patients. This clonotype was picked up many times. Its matching antigen is unknown. The source of this sequence is a female donor with Graves disease. The specimen comprised peripheral blood mononuclear cells (PBMCs), sampled when the disease was refractory, from a patient treated with antithyroid drugs.

The CDR3 loop reads CASSYGEVRYEQYF. The CDR3 DNA sequence: TGTGCCAGCAGTTACGGGGAGGTCAGATACGAGCAGTACTTC. This chain uses TRBV6-5 with TRBJ2-7, with a weak D call TRBD2 (6 bases). CDR1 and CDR2 (germline): MNHEY, SVGAGI. V dropped 2 bases and J dropped 4 bases, with 12 bases sitting between them. The CDR3 extends over 14 amino acids.